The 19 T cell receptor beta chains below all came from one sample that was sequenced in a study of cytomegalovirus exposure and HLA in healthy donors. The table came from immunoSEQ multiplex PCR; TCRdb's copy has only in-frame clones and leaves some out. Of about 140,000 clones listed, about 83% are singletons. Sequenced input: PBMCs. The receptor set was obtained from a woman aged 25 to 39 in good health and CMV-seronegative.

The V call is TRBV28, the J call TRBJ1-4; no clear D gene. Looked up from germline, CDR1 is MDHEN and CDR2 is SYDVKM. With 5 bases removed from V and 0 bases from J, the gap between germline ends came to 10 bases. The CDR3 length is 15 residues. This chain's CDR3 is CASSTYTPTNEKLFF. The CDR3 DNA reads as TGTGCCAGCAGTACGTACACCCCAACTAATGAAAAACTGTTTTTT.

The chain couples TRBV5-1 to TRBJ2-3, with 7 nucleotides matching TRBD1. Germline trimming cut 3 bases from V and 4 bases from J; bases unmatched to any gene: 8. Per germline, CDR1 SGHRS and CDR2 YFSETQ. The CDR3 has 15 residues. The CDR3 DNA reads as TGCGCCAGCAGCTCACAGGGGTATGGGGCAGATACGCAGTATTTT. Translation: CASSSQGYGADTQYF.

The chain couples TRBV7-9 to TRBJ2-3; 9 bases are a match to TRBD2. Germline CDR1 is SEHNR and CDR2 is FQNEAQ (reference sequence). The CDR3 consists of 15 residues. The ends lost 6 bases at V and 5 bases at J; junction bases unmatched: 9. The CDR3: CASRNAGGPRDTQYF. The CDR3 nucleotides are TGTGCCAGCAGAAATGCGGGGGGGCCAAGAGATACGCAGTATTTT.

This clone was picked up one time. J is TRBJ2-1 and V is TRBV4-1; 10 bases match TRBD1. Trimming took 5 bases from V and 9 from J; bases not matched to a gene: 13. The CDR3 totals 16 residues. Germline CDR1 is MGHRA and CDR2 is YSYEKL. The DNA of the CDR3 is TGCGCCAGCAGCGCGGCCCCGGGACAGGGGTTTTTTGAGCAGTTCTTC. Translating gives CASSAAPGQGFFEQFF.

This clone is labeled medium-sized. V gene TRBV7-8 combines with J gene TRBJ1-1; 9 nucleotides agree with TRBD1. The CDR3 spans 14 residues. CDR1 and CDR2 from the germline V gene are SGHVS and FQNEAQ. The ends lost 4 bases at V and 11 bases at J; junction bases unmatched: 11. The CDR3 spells CASSSRDRDFSAFF. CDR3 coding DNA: TGTGCCAGCAGCTCAAGGGACAGGGATTTTTCGGCTTTCTTT.

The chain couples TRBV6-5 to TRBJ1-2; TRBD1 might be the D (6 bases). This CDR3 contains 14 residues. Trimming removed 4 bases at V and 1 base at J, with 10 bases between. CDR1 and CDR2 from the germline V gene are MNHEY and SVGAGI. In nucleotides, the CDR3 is TGTGCCAGCAGTTCCCGGACAGTTAACTATGGCTACACCTTC. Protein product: CASSSRTVNYGYTF.

The CDR3 region has the DNA TGTGCCAGCAGTGTAAACAGGTGGGATACGCAGTATTTT. Amino acid sequence: CASSVNRWDTQYF. V usage is TRBV2 and J usage is TRBJ2-3; TRBD1 is a possible D gene (5 bases). Trimming left V 4 bases short and J 6 bases short, with 11 bases between. The CDR3 runs to 13 residues. Germline loops: CDR1 SNHLY, CDR2 FYNNEI. Full variable domain (missing parts from reference TRBV2 and TRBJ2-3): EPEVTQTPSHQVTQMGQEVILRCVPISNHLYFYWYRQILGQKVEFLVSFYNNEISEKSEIFDDQFSVERPDGSNFTLKIRSTKLEDSAMYFCASSVNRWDTQYFGPGTRLTVL.

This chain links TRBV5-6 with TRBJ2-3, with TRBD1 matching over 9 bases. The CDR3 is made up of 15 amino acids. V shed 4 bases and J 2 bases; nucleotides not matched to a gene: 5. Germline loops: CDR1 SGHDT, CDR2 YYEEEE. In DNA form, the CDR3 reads TGTGCCAGCAGCGGTAACAGGGGGCTCACAGATACGCAGTATTTT. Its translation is CASSGNRGLTDTQYF. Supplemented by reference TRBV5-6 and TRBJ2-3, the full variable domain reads DAGVTQSPTHLIKTRGQQVTLRCSPKSGHDTVSWYQQALGQGPQFIFQYYEEEERQRGNFPDRFSGHQFPNYSSELNVNALLLGDSALYLCASSGNRGLTDTQYFGPGTRLTVL.

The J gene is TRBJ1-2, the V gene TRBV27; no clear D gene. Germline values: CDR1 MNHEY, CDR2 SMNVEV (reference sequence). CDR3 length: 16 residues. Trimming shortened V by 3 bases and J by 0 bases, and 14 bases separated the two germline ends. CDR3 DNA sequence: TGTGCCAGCAGTTTCAGGATTGGGAGTTCTAACTATGGCTACACCTTC. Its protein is CASSFRIGSSNYGYTF.

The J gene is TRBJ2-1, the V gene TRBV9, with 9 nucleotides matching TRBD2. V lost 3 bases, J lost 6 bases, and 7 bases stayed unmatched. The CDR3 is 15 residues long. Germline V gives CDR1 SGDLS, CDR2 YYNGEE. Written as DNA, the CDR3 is TGTGCCAGCAGCGGATGGGCTAGCGGGACCAATGAGCAGTTCTTC. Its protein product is CASSGWASGTNEQFF.

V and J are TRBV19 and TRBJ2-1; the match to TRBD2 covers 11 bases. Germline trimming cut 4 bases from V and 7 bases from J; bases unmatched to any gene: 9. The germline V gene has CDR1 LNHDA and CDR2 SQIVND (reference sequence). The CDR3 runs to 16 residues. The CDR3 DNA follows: TGTGCCAGTAGTAGAAATAGCGGGGGGGCCTGGAATGAGCAGTTCTTC. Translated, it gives CASSRNSGGAWNEQFF. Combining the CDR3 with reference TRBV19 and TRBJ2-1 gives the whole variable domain DGGITQSPKYLFRKEGQNVTLSCEQNLNHDAMYWYRQDPGQGLRLIYYSQIVNDFQKGDIAEGYSVSREKKESFPLTVTSAQKNPTAFYLCASSRNSGGAWNEQFFGPGTRLTVL.

The CDR3, as DNA: TGTGCCAGCTCACCCGACAGTTTTAATGAAAAACTGTTTTTT. Translation: CASSPDSFNEKLFF. This chain joins TRBV18 and TRBJ1-4; tentatively, D is TRBD1 (5 bases). Germline CDR1 reads KGHSH; CDR2 reads LQKENI. V was pared by 3 bases and J by 4 bases, with 9 bases between. The CDR3 contains 14 residues.

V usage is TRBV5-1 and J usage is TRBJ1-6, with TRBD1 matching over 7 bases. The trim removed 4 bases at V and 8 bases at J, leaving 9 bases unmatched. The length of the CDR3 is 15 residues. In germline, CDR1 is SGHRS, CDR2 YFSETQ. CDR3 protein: CASSLGTVQDSPLHF. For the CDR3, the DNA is TGCGCCAGCAGCCTAGGGACAGTTCAAGATTCACCCCTCCACTTT.

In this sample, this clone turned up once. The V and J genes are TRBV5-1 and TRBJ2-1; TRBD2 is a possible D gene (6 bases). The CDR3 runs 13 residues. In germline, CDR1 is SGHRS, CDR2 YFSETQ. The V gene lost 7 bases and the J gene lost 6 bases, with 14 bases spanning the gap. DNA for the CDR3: TGCGCCAGCTCCCTCGGAGGGGTCAATGAGCAGTTCTTC. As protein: CASSLGGVNEQFF.

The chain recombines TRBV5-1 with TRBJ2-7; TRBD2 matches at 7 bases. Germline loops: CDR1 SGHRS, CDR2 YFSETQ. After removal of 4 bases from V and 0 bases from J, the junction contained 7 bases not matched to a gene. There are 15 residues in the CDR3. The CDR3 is CASSTGPGGSYEQYF. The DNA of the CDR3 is TGCGCCAGCAGCACGGGACCGGGGGGCTCCTACGAGCAGTACTTC.

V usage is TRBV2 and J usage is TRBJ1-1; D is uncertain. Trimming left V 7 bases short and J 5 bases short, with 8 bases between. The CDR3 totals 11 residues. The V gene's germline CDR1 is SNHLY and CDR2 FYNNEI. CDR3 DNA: TGTGCCAGCAACCTCGGGACTGAAGCTTTCTTT. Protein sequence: CASNLGTEAFF.

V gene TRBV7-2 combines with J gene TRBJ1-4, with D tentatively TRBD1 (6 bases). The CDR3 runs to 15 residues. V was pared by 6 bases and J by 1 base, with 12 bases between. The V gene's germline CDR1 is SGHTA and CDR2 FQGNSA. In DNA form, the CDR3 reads TGTGCCAGCAGTTATGGGACACAAACTAATGAAAAACTGTTTTTT. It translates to CASSYGTQTNEKLFF.

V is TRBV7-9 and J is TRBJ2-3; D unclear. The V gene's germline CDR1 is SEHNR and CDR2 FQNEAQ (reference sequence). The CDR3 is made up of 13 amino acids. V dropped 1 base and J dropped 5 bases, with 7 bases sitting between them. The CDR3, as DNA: TGTGCCAGCAGCTTAGTGCGTGGAGATACGCAGTATTTT. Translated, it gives CASSLVRGDTQYF.

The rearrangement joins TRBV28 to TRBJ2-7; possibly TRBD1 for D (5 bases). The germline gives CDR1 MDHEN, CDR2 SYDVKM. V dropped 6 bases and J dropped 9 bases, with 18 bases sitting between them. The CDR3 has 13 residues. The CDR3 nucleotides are TGTGCCAGCAGACACCCCTTGGGGCATCTGCAGTACTTC. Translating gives CASRHPLGHLQYF.